Each of the 24 T cell receptor beta chains below was sequenced from the same sample in a study of T cells in Graves' hyperthyroidism and ophthalmopathy. Authors of the study amplified TCR beta CDR3 regions from RNA transcripts. The TCR CDR3 first-round RT-PCR relied on the HTBI primer set. TCRdb called the multiplex PCR reads again in MiXCR, with one record for every CDR3 protein. In the table there are 480,000 or so distinct CDR3 sequences, approximately 48% of which are singletons. The sequenced sample was peripheral blood or thyroid tissue (not recorded which). The receptors stem from an adult woman with Graves' disease, either hyperthyroidism or ophthalmopathy (not recorded which).

This clonotype was observed many times. CDR3 amino acids: CASSLQGNFQETQYF. CDR3 sequence (DNA): TGCGCCAGCAGCCTACAGGGAAACTTCCAAGAGACCCAGTACTTC. V gene TRBV5-1 combines with J gene TRBJ2-5; TRBD1 is a possible D gene (6 bases). CDR3 length: 15 amino acids. V lost 4 bases and J 1 base, leaving 14 bases between the germline ends. Germline CDR1 and CDR2: SGHRS and YFSETQ.

On this clonotype itself: One junction end disagrees with the germline gene, perhaps due to a read error. The chain couples TRBV5-6 to TRBJ1-2, with a weak D call TRBD1 (5 bases). Germline V gene data show CDR1 as SGHDT and CDR2 as YYEEEE. The CDR3 has 16 amino acids. In DNA form, the CDR3 reads TGTGCCAGCAACTTGGCCCATTATGTCGGGGGTTCCGGCTACACCTTC. Amino acids: CASNLAHYVGGSGYTF. Full variable domain (remainder filled in from reference TRBV5-6 and TRBJ1-2): DAGVTQSPTHLIKTRGQQVTLRCSPKSGHDTVSWYQQALGQGPQFIFQYYEEEERQRGNFPDRFSGHQFPNYSSELNVNALLLGDSALYLCASNLAHYVGGSGYTFGSGTRLTVV.

There are a few counts of this clonotype. The V gene is TRBV7-8, the J gene TRBJ2-7; D gene uncertain. Germline V gene lookup returns CDR1 SGHVS and CDR2 FQNEAQ. There are 17 residues in the CDR3. The germline V and J ends were trimmed by 2 bases and 0 bases, with 17 bases remaining between them. The CDR3 bases are TGTGCCAGCAGCTTAAGATCGGTTGTGGACCGCTCCTACGAGCAGTACTTC. It is translated as CASSLRSVVDRSYEQYF. Supplemented by reference TRBV7-8 and TRBJ2-7, the full variable domain reads GAGVSQSPRYKVAKRGQDVALRCDPISGHVSLFWYQQALGQGPEFLTYFQNEAQLDKSGLPSDRFFAERPEGSVSTLKIQRTQQEDSAVYLCASSLRSVVDRSYEQYFGPGTRLTVT.

This clonotype showed up just a few times. The chain has TRBV10-2 and TRBJ1-5; perhaps TRBD1 as D (6 bases). The CDR3 extends over 15 amino acids. Between the trimmed V and J ends, which lost 0 bases and 4 bases, there was a span of 10 bases. Germline CDR1 is WSHSY and CDR2 is SAAADI. The CDR3 region is CASSESNRENQPQHF. DNA for the CDR3: TGCGCCAGCAGTGAGTCGAACAGGGAGAATCAGCCCCAGCATTTT.

The sample holds a few counts of this clonotype. The rearrangement uses TRBV6-6 and TRBJ2-5; the D is unclear. From germline, CDR1 is MNHNY and CDR2 SVGAGI (reference sequence). The CDR3 loop spans 12 amino acids. V lost 5 bases and J 9 bases, leaving 13 bases between the germline ends. The CDR3 protein is CASSPGLMAQYF. In nucleotides, the CDR3 is TGTGCCAGCAGTCCAGGCTTGATGGCCCAGTACTTC.

The rearrangement joins TRBV29-1 to TRBJ2-2; D is ambiguous. V lost 3 bases and J lost 8, with 4 bases in between. The CDR3 spans 10 residues. Germline CDR1 reads SQVTM; CDR2 reads ANQGSEA. The CDR3 spells CSVDRGELFF. CDR3 DNA: TGCAGCGTTGACAGGGGGGAGCTGTTTTTT.

J is TRBJ1-5 and V is TRBV2, with D unresolved. Between the trimmed V and J ends, which lost 7 bases and 1 base, there was a span of 8 bases. This CDR3 has 13 amino acids. Germline CDR1 is SNHLY and CDR2 is FYNNEI. The CDR3 protein is CASKTTSNQPQHF. The CDR3 DNA is TGTGCCAGCAAGACAACGAGCAATCAGCCCCAGCATTTT.

This sequence joins TRBV10-3 and TRBJ2-7; 8 bases match TRBD2. CDR1 is ENHRY, CDR2 SYGVKD, per germline. This CDR3 comprises 15 residues. V shed 4 bases and J 4 bases; nucleotides not matched to a gene: 9. The CDR3 DNA sequence: TGTGCCATCAGTGGCACTAGCGGAGACCGATACGAGCAGTACTTC. Translating gives CAISGTSGDRYEQYF.

This chain links TRBV7-2 with TRBJ2-5; perhaps D is TRBD1 or TRBD2 (6 bases each). The V end lost 5 bases, the J end lost 4 bases, and 17 bases lay between the germline ends. The germline V gene has CDR1 SGHTA and CDR2 FQGNSA. This CDR3 is 15 amino acids long. CDR3 region: CASSPRGPGLETQYF. In DNA form, the CDR3 reads TGTGCCAGCAGCCCACGGGGGCCGGGGCTAGAGACCCAGTACTTC.

DNA for the CDR3: TGTGCCAGCAGCTTAACGGATCGGGGGACTGGGGCCAACGTCCTGACTTTC. It specifies CASSLTDRGTGANVLTF. J is TRBJ2-6 and V is TRBV7-3, with a weak D call TRBD2 (6 bases). Per the germline V gene, CDR1 is SGHTA and CDR2 is FQGTGA. V gave up 0 bases and J gave up 2 bases, with 11 bases separating them. The CDR3 sequence is 17 residues long.

The chain employs TRBV5-1 and TRBJ1-1, with D perhaps TRBD1 (6 bases). The CDR3 is 14 amino acids. The V gene lost 4 bases and the J gene lost 4 bases, with 14 bases spanning the gap. From germline, CDR1 is SGHRS and CDR2 YFSETQ. CDR3 nucleotide sequence: TGCGCCAGCAGCCAAACAGGGAGCGGCACTGAAGCTTTCTTT. Residues: CASSQTGSGTEAFF.

This clonotype was seen at least ten times. CDR3 nucleotides: TGCAGTGCTAGATACAGGGACAGATACGAGCAGTACTTC. It is translated as CSARYRDRYEQYF. The rearrangement joins TRBV20-1 to TRBJ2-7; 7 nucleotides line up with TRBD1. Germline loops: CDR1 DFQATT, CDR2 SNEGSKA (reference sequence). V dropped 2 bases and J dropped 4; count of bases not matched to a gene: 5. The CDR3 loop spans 13 amino acids.

The V gene is TRBV7-8, the J gene TRBJ1-2, with D perhaps matching TRBD1 (6 bases). CDR1 is SGHVS and CDR2 is FQNEAQ in the germline V gene. Trimming removed 5 bases from V and 8 bases from J, with 15 bases in between. CDR3 length: 13 residues. The CDR3 sequence: CASSLRTESGYTF. The CDR3, as DNA: TGTGCCAGCAGCCTTCGGACAGAAAGCGGCTACACCTTC.

The chain combines TRBV28 with TRBJ1-5, with D unclear. V lost 1 base to trimming and J lost 5 bases, with 15 bases between them. Germline CDR1 and CDR2: MDHEN and SYDVKM. The CDR3 is 16 residues long. The CDR3 DNA reads TGTGCCAGCAGTTTATATGGAGGGCGAGGATATCAGCCCCAGCATTTT. As protein: CASSLYGGRGYQPQHF.

The chain uses TRBV29-1 and TRBJ2-7; 8 bases match TRBD1. The length of the CDR3 is 13 residues. Trimming took 7 bases from V and 5 from J; bases not matched to a gene: 10. In germline, CDR1 is SQVTM, CDR2 ANQGSEA. This CDR3 reads CSAHDRGWNEQYF. The CDR3 bases are TGCAGCGCCCACGACAGGGGATGGAACGAGCAGTACTTC.

This clonotype was seen at least ten times. The chain has TRBV5-1 and TRBJ2-7; D possibly matches TRBD1 or TRBD2 (5 bases each). Trimming took 7 bases from V and 4 from J, leaving 12 bases between them. CDR1 and CDR2 from the germline V gene are SGHRS and YFSETQ. This CDR3 spans 12 amino acids. CDR3 nucleotides: TGCGCCAGCTGCCGGGACGGATACGAGCAGTACTTC. Its protein is CASCRDGYEQYF. Full variable domain (outside the CDR3, taken from reference TRBV5-1 and TRBJ2-7): KAGVTQTPRYLIKTRGQQVTLSCSPISGHRSVSWYQQTPGQGLQFLFEYFSETQRNKGNFPGRFSGRQFSNSRSEMNVSTLELGDSALYLCASCRDGYEQYFGPGTRLTVT.

Of note for this clonotype: A read error is possible here, since a much larger clone lies one base away. The V and J genes are TRBV10-3 and TRBJ2-6; perhaps TRBD1 as D (5 bases). This CDR3 comprises 15 residues. Trimming shortened V by 10 bases and J by 1 base, and 14 bases separated the two germline ends. Germline CDR1 and CDR2: ENHRY and SYGVKD. The CDR3 DNA sequence: TGTGCCACCTGGACAAGGCGGTCTGGGGCCAACGTCCTGACTTTC. Protein sequence: CATWTRRSGANVLTF.

The chain uses TRBV20-1 and TRBJ2-1; D might be TRBD1 (6 bases). The ends were cut back, 4 bases at V and 5 bases at J, with 15 bases in the middle. The CDR3 is 14 amino acids. Germline V gene sequence: CDR1 DFQATT, CDR2 SNEGSKA (reference sequence). The DNA of the CDR3 is TGCAGTGCTAAACCAGGGACAACTCACAATGAGCAGTTCTTC. It codes for CSAKPGTTHNEQFF.

The chain joins TRBV7-9 to TRBJ1-2; D may be TRBD1 (5 bases). V was pared by 5 bases and J by 8 bases, with 15 bases between. This CDR3 spans 13 amino acids. CDR1 is SEHNR and CDR2 is FQNEAQ in the germline V gene (reference sequence). The CDR3 protein is CASSLYGTWGYTF. The CDR3 DNA reads TGTGCCAGCAGCCTTTATGGGACCTGGGGCTACACCTTC.

This rearrangement joins TRBV6-5 to TRBJ2-5; D is undetermined. The CDR3 is made up of 12 amino acids. Germline V gene lookup returns CDR1 MNHEY and CDR2 SVGAGI. The V end lost 2 bases, the J end lost 5 bases, and 6 bases lay between the germline ends. CDR3 protein: CASSYRLETQYF. CDR3 in DNA: TGTGCCAGCAGTTACAGGTTGGAGACCCAGTACTTC.

In this sample, this clonotype turned up many times. V and J are TRBV7-9 and TRBJ1-4; D unclear. The CDR3 length is 13 residues. Germline V CDR1 and CDR2: SEHNR, FQNEAQ (reference sequence). The V and J ends lost 2 bases and 8 bases respectively, with 9 bases between them. The CDR3: CASSLNSPEKLFF. CDR3 sequence (DNA): TGTGCCAGCAGCTTAAACAGCCCCGAAAAACTGTTTTTT.

V is TRBV2 and J is TRBJ2-5; 14 bases are shared with TRBD2. Germline-derived CDR1 and CDR2 are SNHLY and FYNNEI. The CDR3 has 15 residues. CDR3 sequence: CASFAGLAGEETQYF. The CDR3 region has the DNA TGTGCTAGCTTTGCGGGACTAGCGGGGGAGGAGACCCAGTACTTC.

This clonotype has at least ten counts. The genes are TRBV11-3 and TRBJ2-2, with D perhaps matching TRBD2 (5 bases). Germline V gene lookup returns CDR1 SGHNT and CDR2 YENEEA. The V gene lost 6 bases and the J gene lost 0 bases, with 8 bases spanning the gap. This CDR3 contains 14 residues. The CDR3, as DNA: TGTGCCAGCAGTTACGGGACGAACACCGGGGAGCTGTTTTTT. This encodes CASSYGTNTGELFF.

The chain uses TRBV10-3 and TRBJ2-6; D gene ambiguous. This CDR3 is built from 12 residues. Germline V gene sequence: CDR1 ENHRY, CDR2 SYGVKD. Trimming shortened V by 10 bases and J by 0 bases, and 4 bases separated the two germline ends. The DNA of the CDR3 is TGTGCCACCGACTCTGGGGCCAACGTCCTGACTTTC. Residues: CATDSGANVLTF.